The 18 T cell receptor beta chains in this list originate from one sample, sequenced in a study of blood T cell repertoires in COVID-19. Profiled with immunoSEQ multiplex PCR; TCRdb holds only in-frame clones, not every one. The sample consists of approximately 180,000 clones, 80% to 95% of them appearing once. The sequenced sample was peripheral blood. The source is a man aged 45-65 years with acute or convalescent COVID-19.

The gene calls are TRBV18 and TRBJ1-2; the match to TRBD1 covers 7 bases. Unmatched junction bases numbered 10, after V lost 2 bases and J lost 4 bases. This CDR3 has 16 residues. The germline gives CDR1 KGHSH, CDR2 LQKENI. The CDR3 loop is CASSPEGPGGFYGYTF. The CDR3, as DNA: TGTGCCAGCTCACCAGAAGGGCCAGGGGGATTCTATGGCTACACCTTC.

On this clone: Other nucleotide sequences in the sample specify the same CDR3. J is TRBJ2-3 and V is TRBV29-1; TRBD1 agrees at 7 bases. Germline CDR1 reads SQVTM; CDR2 reads ANQGSEA. J gave up 3 bases and V 4 bases, and 1 base lay outside the gene matches. The CDR3 contains 12 residues. The CDR3 bases are TGCAGCGTTGTACAGGGGACAGATACGCAGTATTTT. As protein: CSVVQGTDTQYF.

The rearrangement joins TRBV4-2 to TRBJ2-2; 8 bases fit TRBD2. The CDR3 covers 17 residues. Germline assignment: CDR1 LGHNA and CDR2 YNFKEQ. V trimming: 0 bases; J trimming: 1 base; junction bases outside the gene matches: 4. CDR3 DNA: TGTGCCAGCAGCCAAGATTCGGCGGGGGGGAACACCGGGGAGCTGTTTTTT. Amino acid sequence: CASSQDSAGGNTGELFF.

This chain uses TRBV10-3 with TRBJ1-1; 7 bases agree with TRBD1. V trimming: 6 bases; J trimming: 3 bases; junction bases outside the gene matches: 4. Germline CDR1 and CDR2: ENHRY and SYGVKD. The CDR3 length is 13 residues. The CDR3 sequence: CAISDGQDTEAFF. The CDR3 bases are TGTGCCATCAGCGACGGACAGGACACTGAAGCTTTCTTT.

The V and J genes are TRBV24-1 and TRBJ1-2; 8 bases are shared with TRBD1. Germline lookup yields CDR1 KGHDR and CDR2 SFDVKD. This CDR3 is 17 amino acids long. Trimming removed 4 bases from V and 4 bases from J; junction bases left unmatched: 13. For the CDR3, the DNA is TGTGCCACCAGTGAAACCACCGGGACAGGCACAACCTATGGCTACACCTTC. Its protein is CATSETTGTGTTYGYTF.

The chain employs TRBV5-8 and TRBJ2-5, with 10 bases matching TRBD1. This CDR3 has 15 residues. With 3 bases clipped from V and 1 base from J, the junction kept 3 bases outside the gene matches. Germline V gene data show CDR1 as SGHTS and CDR2 as YDEGEE. The CDR3 loop is CASSSGTGVQETQYF. In DNA form, the CDR3 reads TGTGCCAGCAGCTCAGGGACAGGGGTCCAAGAGACCCAGTACTTC.

This clone came up a few times. This chain uses TRBV3-1 (or the pseudogene TRBV3-2) with TRBJ1-1; D unclear. Germline V lookup: CDR1 LGHDT, CDR2 YNNKEL (reference sequence). The CDR3 loop spans 14 amino acids. Trimming took 3 bases from V and 4 from J, leaving 12 bases between them. CDR3 protein: CASSHSTGSTEAFF. The CDR3 nucleotides read TGTGCCAGCAGCCACTCAACCGGTAGCACTGAAGCTTTCTTT.

The CDR3 DNA reads TGCAGCGTCGCGGGACAGGGAATTCAGCCCCAGCATTTT. It encodes CSVAGQGIQPQHF. The V call is TRBV29-1, the J call TRBJ1-5; 9 bases line up with TRBD1. Germline V gene sequence: CDR1 SQVTM, CDR2 ANQGSEA. V lost 6 bases to trimming and J lost 6 bases; unmatched junction nucleotides: 6. This CDR3 region has 13 residues.

The V gene is TRBV2, the J gene TRBJ2-7; 7 bases fit TRBD2. This CDR3 spans 13 amino acids. Trimming removed 5 bases from V and 6 bases from J; junction bases left unmatched: 7. Germline loops: CDR1 SNHLY, CDR2 FYNNEI. This CDR3 is CASSMNREGEQYF. CDR3 nucleotides: TGTGCCAGCAGTATGAATAGGGAGGGCGAGCAGTACTTC.

This chain uses TRBV3-1 (or the pseudogene TRBV3-2) with TRBJ1-4; 7 nucleotides line up with TRBD1. This CDR3 is 17 amino acids long. Germline V gene data show CDR1 as LGHDT and CDR2 as YNNKEL (reference sequence). The J segment lost 0 bases and the V segment lost 2 bases, leaving 6 bases of the junction unmatched. The CDR3 DNA is TGTGCCAGCAGCCAACATCCCGGGACAGCAACTAATGAAAAACTGTTTTTT. It is translated as CASSQHPGTATNEKLFF.

The J gene is TRBJ2-2, the V gene TRBV15; D perhaps matches TRBD2 (5 bases). V lost 5 bases to trimming and J lost 7 bases, with 26 bases between them. The CDR3 has 18 amino acids. Germline CDR1 reads LNHNV; CDR2 reads YYDKDF (reference sequence). The CDR3 is CATSEREPSGRLVGELFF. As DNA, the CDR3 is TGTGCCACCAGCGAGAGAGAACCGAGCGGAAGGTTGGTCGGGGAGCTGTTTTTT. The complete variable domain, with remaining parts taken from reference TRBV15 and TRBJ2-2, reads DAMVIQNPRYQVTQFGKPVTLSCSQTLNHNVMYWYQQKSSQAPKLLFHYYDKDFNNEADTPDNFQSRRPNTSFCFLDIRSPGLGDTAMYLCATSEREPSGRLVGELFFGEGSRLTVL.

Here the CDR3 DNA reads TGTGCCAGCAGTGGGGGACTTTTTCAGTATTTT. It translates to CASSGGLFQYF. The chain has TRBV27 and TRBJ2-3; D is perhaps TRBD2 (6 bases). The CDR3 consists of 11 residues. V shed 5 bases and J shed 12 bases, with 12 bases lying between them. The germline gives CDR1 MNHEY, CDR2 SMNVEV (reference sequence).

The DNA for the CDR3 is TGCGCCAGCAGCTTGGTGGCGGAGCTTAATTCACCCCTCCACTTT. It yields the protein CASSLVAELNSPLHF. The chain is built from TRBV5-1 and TRBJ1-6; D gene ambiguous. CDR3 length equals 15 residues. The germline gives CDR1 SGHRS, CDR2 YFSETQ. V dropped 0 bases and J dropped 6 bases, with 10 bases sitting between them.

The CDR3 DNA follows: TGTGCCACCAGCACTTCCCTAGCGGGGTATACCGGGGAGCTGTTTTTT. This codes for CATSTSLAGYTGELFF. The rearrangement links TRBV15 to TRBJ2-2; 9 nucleotides align to TRBD2. CDR1 and CDR2 (germline): LNHNV, YYDKDF (reference sequence). Trimming at V came to 4 bases and at J to 5 bases, leaving 8 bases not matched to a gene. The CDR3 spans 16 residues.

The chain links TRBV7-7 to TRBJ2-5; 9 nucleotides align to TRBD2. Trimming removed 5 bases from V and 5 bases from J; junction bases left unmatched: 9. The CDR3 loop spans 15 amino acids. The V gene's germline CDR1 is SSHAT and CDR2 FNYEAQ (reference sequence). The CDR3 sequence is CASSRTGTSSETQYF. The CDR3 bases are TGTGCCAGCAGCCGTACCGGGACTAGCAGCGAGACCCAGTACTTC.

This chain uses TRBV4-2 with TRBJ1-5; no firm D call. The CDR3 loop spans 16 amino acids. CDR1 LGHNA and CDR2 YNFKEQ come from the germline V gene. V was trimmed by 3 bases and J by 4 bases, leaving 16 bases between them. The CDR3 bases are TGTGCCAGCAGCCACTCCAGTCGGGGTTCTAATCAGCCCCAGCATTTT. Its translation: CASSHSSRGSNQPQHF.

V usage is TRBV18 and J usage is TRBJ2-7; maybe TRBD1 (5 bases). V was shortened by 4 bases and J by 4 bases, with 11 bases between the two germline ends. The CDR3 runs to 13 residues. CDR1 and CDR2 from the germline V gene are KGHSH and LQKENI. CDR3 in amino acids: CASSQQGGYEQYF. CDR3 DNA: TGTGCCAGCTCACAGCAGGGCGGATACGAGCAGTACTTC.

The chain couples TRBV5-6 to TRBJ2-3; 7 nucleotides agree with TRBD2. Germline CDR1 and CDR2: SGHDT and YYEEEE. V shed 6 bases, J shed 1 base, and the junction held 5 bases outside the gene matches. The CDR3 is 14 amino acids. CDR3 in amino acids: CASKLATGTDTQYF. In DNA, the CDR3 is TGTGCCAGCAAACTAGCGACTGGCACAGATACGCAGTATTTT. Filled out from reference TRBV5-6 and TRBJ2-3, the complete variable domain reads DAGVTQSPTHLIKTRGQQVTLRCSPKSGHDTVSWYQQALGQGPQFIFQYYEEEERQRGNFPDRFSGHQFPNYSSELNVNALLLGDSALYLCASKLATGTDTQYFGPGTRLTVL.